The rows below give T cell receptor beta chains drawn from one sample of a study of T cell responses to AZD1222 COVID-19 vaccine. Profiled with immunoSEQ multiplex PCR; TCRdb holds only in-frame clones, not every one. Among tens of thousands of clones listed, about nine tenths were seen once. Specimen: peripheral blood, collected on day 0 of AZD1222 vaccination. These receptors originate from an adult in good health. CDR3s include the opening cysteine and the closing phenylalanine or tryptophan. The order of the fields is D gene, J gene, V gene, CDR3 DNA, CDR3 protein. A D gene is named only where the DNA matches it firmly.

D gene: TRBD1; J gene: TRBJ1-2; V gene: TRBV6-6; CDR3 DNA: TGTGCCAGCAGGACCACAGGGGGCCGGGATGGCTACACCTTC; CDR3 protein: CASRTTGGRDGYTF
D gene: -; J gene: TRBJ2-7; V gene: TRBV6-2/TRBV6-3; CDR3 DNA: TGTGCCAGCAGTTACCTGGTAACCTACGAGCAGTACTTC; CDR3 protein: CASSYLVTYEQYF
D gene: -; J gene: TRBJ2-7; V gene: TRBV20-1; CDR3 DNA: TGCAGTGCTAGTGCTGCTTTAGAGCAGTACTTC; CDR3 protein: CSASAALEQYF
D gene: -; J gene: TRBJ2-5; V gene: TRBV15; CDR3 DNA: TGTGCCACCAGCAGAGATCACAGGGAAGAGACCCAGTACTTC; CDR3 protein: CATSRDHREETQYF
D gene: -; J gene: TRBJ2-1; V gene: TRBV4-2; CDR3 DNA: TGTGCCAGCAGCCAAGACACCGGGAGATGGGCCAATGAGCAGTTCTTC; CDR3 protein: CASSQDTGRWANEQFF
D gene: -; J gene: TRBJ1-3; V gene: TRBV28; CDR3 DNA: TGTGCCAGCAGCCAGGGCCTTTACTCTGGAAACACCATATATTTT; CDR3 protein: CASSQGLYSGNTIYF
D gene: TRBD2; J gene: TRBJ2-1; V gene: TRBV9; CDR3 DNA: TGTGCCAGCAGCGGGCGGACTAGCGGGACGGCTGAGCAGTTCTTC; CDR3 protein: CASSGRTSGTAEQFF
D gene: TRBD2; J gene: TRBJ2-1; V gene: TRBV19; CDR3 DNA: TGTGCCAGCTCCCCATGGGGCGGGAGGGCTGGTGAGCAGTTCTTC; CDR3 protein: CASSPWGGRAGEQFF
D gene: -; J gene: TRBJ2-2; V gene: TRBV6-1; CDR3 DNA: TGTGCCAGCAGTGACGCCCTCGGGGAGCTGTTTTTT; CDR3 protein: CASSDALGELFF
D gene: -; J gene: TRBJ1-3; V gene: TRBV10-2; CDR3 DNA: TGCGCCAGCAGTGAGAGGACACCCGTCTCTGGAAACACCATATATTTT; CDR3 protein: CASSERTPVSGNTIYF
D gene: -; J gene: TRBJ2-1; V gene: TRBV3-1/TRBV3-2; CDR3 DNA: TGTGCCAGCAGCCAAATACTAGCATCCTACAATGAGCAGTTCTTC; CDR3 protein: CASSQILASYNEQFF
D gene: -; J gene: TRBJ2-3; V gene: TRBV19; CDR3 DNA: TGTGCCAGTAGCGAGAACAGGGTGGGCACAGATACGCAGTATTTT; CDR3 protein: CASSENRVGTDTQYF
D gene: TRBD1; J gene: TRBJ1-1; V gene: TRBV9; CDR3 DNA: TGTGCCAGCAGCGCGGGGACAGGGGGGAACACTGAAGCTTTCTTT; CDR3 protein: CASSAGTGGNTEAFF
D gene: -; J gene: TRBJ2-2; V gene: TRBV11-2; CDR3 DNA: TGTGCCAGCAGCTTAGGGCTGCGGACCGGGGAGCTGTTTTTT; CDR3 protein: CASSLGLRTGELFF
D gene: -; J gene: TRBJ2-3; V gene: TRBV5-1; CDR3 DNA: TGCGCCAGCAGCGAGGCAGGCACAGATACGCAGTATTTT; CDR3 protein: CASSEAGTDTQYF
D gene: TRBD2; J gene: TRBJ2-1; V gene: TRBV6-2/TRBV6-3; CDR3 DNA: TGTGCCAGCAGTTACCATTTGGGAGGGCCGGGGAATGAGCAGTTCTTC; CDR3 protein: CASSYHLGGPGNEQFF
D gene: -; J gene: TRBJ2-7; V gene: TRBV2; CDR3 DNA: TGTGCCAGCCGGGACGCGATAACCTACGAGCAGTACTTC; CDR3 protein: CASRDAITYEQYF
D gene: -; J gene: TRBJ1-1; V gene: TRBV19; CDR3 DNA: TGTGCCAGTAGTATAGCCAGGCTCCACACTGAAGCTTTCTTT; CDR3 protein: CASSIARLHTEAFF
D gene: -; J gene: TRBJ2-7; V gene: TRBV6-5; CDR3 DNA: TGTGCCAGCAGTTACCCCGGGGCCGTCCAGGACAAGCAGTACTTC; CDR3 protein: CASSYPGAVQDKQYF
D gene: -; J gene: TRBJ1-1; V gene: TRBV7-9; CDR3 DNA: TGTGCCAGCAGCTTGGTTAACCGGAACACTGAAGCTTTCTTT; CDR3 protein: CASSLVNRNTEAFF
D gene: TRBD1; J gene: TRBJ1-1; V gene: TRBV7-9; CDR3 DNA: TGTGCCAGCAGTTCTAACAGGGGATCTTTCATGAACACTGAAGCTTTCTTT; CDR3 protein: CASSSNRGSFMNTEAFF
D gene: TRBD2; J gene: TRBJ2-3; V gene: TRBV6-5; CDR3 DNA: TGTGCCAGCAGTTACCTGCCGACTAGCGGGAGGTCTACGCAGTATTTT; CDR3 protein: CASSYLPTSGRSTQYF
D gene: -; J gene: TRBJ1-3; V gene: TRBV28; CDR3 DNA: TGTGCCAGCAGTTTAGTGCTGAGCTCTGGAAACACCATATATTTT; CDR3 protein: CASSLVLSSGNTIYF
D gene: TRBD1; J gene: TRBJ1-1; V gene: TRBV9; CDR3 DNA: TGTGCCAGCAGCAACACAGGGGGCCCGGACACTGAAGCTTTCTTT; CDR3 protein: CASSNTGGPDTEAFF